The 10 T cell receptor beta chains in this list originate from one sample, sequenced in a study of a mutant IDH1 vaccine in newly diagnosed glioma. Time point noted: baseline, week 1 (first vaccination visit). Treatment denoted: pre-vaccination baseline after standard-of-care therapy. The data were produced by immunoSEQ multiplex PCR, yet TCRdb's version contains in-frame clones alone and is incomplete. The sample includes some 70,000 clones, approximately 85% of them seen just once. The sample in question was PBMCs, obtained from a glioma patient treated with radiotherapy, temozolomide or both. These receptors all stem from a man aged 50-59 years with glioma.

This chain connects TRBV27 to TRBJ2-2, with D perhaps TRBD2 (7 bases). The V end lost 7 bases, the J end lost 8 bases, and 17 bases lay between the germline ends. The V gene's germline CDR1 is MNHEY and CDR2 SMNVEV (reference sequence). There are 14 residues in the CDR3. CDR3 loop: CASTLKGGAGELFF. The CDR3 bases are TGTGCCAGCACCCTCAAAGGGGGGGCGGGGGAGCTGTTTTTT.

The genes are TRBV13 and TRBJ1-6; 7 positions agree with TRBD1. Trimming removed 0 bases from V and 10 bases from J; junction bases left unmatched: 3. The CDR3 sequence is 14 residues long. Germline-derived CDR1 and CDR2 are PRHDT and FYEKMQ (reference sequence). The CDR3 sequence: CASSLGDRESPLHF. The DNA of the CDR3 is TGTGCCAGCAGCTTAGGCGACAGGGAATCACCCCTCCACTTT.

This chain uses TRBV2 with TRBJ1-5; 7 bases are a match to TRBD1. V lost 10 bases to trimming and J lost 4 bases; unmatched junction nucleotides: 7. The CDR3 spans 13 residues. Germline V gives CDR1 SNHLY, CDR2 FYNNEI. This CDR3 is CATQGGLNQPQHF. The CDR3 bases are TGTGCCACCCAGGGGGGGTTGAATCAGCCCCAGCATTTT.

This chain's CDR3 is CASSGGDRVGETQYF. CDR3 nucleotide sequence: TGTGCCAGCAGCGGGGGGGACAGGGTCGGCGAGACCCAGTACTTC. The V gene is TRBV2, the J gene TRBJ2-5, with a possible D match to TRBD1 (9 bases). The CDR3 extends over 15 amino acids. CDR1 is SNHLY and CDR2 is FYNNEI in the germline V gene. V lost 6 bases to trimming and J lost 5 bases, with 19 bases between them.

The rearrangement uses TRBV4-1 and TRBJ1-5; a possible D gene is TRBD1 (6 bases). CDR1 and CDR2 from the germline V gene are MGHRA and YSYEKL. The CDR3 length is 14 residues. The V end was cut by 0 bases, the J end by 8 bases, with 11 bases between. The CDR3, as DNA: TGCGCCAGCAGCCAAGAAGGGGGGCGAGAGCCCCAGCATTTT. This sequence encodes CASSQEGGREPQHF.

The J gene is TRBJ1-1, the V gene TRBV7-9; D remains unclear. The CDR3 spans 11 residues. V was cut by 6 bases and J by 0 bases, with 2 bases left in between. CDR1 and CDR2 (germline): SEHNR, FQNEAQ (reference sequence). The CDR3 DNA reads TGTGCCAGCAGGTTGAACACTGAAGCTTTCTTT. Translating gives CASRLNTEAFF.

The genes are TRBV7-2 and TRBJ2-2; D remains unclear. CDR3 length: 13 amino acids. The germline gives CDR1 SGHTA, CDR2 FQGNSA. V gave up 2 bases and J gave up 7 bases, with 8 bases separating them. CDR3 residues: CASSLRVGGELFF. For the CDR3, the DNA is TGTGCCAGCAGCTTAAGAGTTGGCGGGGAGCTGTTTTTT. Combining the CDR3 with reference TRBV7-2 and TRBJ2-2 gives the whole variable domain GAGVSQSPSNKVTEKGKDVELRCDPISGHTALYWYRQSLGQGLEFLIYFQGNSAPDKSGLPSDRFSAERTGGSVSTLTIQRTQQEDSAVYLCASSLRVGGELFFGEGSRLTVL.

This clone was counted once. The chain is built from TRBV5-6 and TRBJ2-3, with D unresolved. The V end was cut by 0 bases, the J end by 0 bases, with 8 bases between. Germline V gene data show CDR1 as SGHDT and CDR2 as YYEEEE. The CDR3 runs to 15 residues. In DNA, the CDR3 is TGTGCCAGCAGCTTGGACGTGGTTAGCACAGATACGCAGTATTTT. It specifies CASSLDVVSTDTQYF.

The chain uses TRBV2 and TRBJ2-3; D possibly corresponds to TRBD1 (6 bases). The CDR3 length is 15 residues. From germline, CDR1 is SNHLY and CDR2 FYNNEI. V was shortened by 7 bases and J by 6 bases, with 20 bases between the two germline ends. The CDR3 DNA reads TGTGCCAGCACAGTACAGGGATTGGTGTTGGATACGCAGTATTTT. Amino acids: CASTVQGLVLDTQYF.

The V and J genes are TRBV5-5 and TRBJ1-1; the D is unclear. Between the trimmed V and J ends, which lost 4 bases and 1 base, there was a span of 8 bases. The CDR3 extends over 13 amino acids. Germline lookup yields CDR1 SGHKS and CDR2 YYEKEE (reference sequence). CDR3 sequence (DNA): TGTGCCAGCAGCCTGACGGGGAACACTGAAGCTTTCTTT. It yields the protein CASSLTGNTEAFF.